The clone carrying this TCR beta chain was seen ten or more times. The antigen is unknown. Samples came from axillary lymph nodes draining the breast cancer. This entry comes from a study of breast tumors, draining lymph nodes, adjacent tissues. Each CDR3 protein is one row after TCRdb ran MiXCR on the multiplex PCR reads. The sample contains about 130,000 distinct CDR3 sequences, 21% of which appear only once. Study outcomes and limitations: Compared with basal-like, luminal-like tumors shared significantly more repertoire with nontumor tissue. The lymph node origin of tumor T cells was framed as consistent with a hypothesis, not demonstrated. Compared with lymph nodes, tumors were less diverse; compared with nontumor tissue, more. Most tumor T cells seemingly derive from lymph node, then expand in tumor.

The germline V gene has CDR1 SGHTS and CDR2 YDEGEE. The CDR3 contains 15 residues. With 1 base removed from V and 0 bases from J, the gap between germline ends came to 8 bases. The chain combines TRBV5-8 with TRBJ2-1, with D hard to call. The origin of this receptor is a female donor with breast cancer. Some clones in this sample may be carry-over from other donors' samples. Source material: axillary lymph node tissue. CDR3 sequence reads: CASSLHRSSYNEQFF. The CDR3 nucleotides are TGTGCCAGCAGCTTGCACCGAAGCTCCTACAATGAGCAGTTCTTC.